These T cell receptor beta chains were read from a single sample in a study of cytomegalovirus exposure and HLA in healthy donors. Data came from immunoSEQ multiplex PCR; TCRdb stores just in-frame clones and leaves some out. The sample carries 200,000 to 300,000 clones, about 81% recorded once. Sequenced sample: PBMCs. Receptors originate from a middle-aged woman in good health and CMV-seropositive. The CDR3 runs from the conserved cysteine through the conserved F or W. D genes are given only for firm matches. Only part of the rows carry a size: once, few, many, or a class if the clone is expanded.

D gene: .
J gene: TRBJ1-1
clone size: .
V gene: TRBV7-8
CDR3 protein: CASSLVPSLSGQRRTEAFF
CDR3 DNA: TGTGCCAGCAGCTTAGTGCCCTCATTATCGGGACAACGGAGGACTGAAGCTTTCTTT

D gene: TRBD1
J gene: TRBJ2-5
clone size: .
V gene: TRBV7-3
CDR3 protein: CASSFGQGLGETQYF
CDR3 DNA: TGTGCCAGCAGCTTTGGACAGGGTCTCGGAGAGACCCAGTACTTC

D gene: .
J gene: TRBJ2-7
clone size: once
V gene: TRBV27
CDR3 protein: CASSLDRNTYEQYF
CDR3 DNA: TGTGCCAGCAGCTTGGACAGAAATACCTACGAGCAGTACTTC

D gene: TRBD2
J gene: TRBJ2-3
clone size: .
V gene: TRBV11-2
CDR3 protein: CASSLSGGAADTQYF
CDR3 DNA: TGTGCCAGCAGCTTGAGCGGGGGGGCAGCAGATACGCAGTATTTT

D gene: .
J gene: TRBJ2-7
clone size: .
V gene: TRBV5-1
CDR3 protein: CASSREYGFEQYF
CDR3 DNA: TGCGCCAGCAGCCGGGAGTACGGCTTCGAGCAGTACTTC

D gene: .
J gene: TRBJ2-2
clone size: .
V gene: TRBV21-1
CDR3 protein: CASSKQIDPQGPGELFF
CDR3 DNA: TGTGCCAGCAGCAAACAGATCGACCCACAGGGGCCCGGGGAGCTGTTTTTT

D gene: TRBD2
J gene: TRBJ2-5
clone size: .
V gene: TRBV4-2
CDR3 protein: CASSQDLAGGPQETQYF
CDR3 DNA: TGTGCCAGCAGCCAGGACTTAGCGGGGGGGCCACAAGAGACCCAGTACTTC

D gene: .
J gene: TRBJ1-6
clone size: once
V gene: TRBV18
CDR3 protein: CASSPTSSYNSPLHF
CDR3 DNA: TGTGCCAGCTCACCGACTAGCTCCTATAATTCACCCCTCCACTTT

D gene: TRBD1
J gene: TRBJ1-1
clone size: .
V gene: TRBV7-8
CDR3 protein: CASSLWWTGSNTEAFF
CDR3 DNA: TGTGCCAGCAGCTTATGGTGGACAGGATCTAACACTGAAGCTTTCTTT

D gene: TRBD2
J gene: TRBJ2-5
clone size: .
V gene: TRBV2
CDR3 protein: CASSLLAGDGETQYF
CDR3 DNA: TGTGCCAGTTCCTTACTAGCGGGAGATGGAGAGACCCAGTACTTC

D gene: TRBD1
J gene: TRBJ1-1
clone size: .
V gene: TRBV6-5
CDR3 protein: CASSSEGAGDTEAFF
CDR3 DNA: TGTGCCAGCAGCTCCGAGGGGGCCGGAGACACTGAAGCTTTCTTC

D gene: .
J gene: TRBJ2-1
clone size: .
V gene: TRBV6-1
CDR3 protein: CASSGVGRARNEQFF
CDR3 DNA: TGTGCCAGCAGTGGAGTAGGGCGGGCTAGGAATGAGCAGTTCTTC

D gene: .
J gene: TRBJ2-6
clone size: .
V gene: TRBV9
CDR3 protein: CASSAPRVGTGANVLTF
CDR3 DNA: TGTGCCAGCAGCGCTCCGAGAGTGGGCACTGGGGCCAACGTCCTGACTTTC

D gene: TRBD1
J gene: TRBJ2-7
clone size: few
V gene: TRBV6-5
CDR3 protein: CAISDPTGAGEQYF
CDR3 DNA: TGTGCCATCAGTGATCCGACAGGGGCGGGTGAGCAGTACTTC

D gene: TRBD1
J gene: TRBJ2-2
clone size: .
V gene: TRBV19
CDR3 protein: CASRTQGINTGELFF
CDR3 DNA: TGTGCCAGTAGGACACAGGGGATAAACACCGGGGAGCTGTTTTTT

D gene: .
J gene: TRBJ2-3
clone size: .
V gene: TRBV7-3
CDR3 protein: CASSLPGDTQYF
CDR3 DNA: TGTGCCAGCAGCTTACCGGGAGATACGCAGTATTTT

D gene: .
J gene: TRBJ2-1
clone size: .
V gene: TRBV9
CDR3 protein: CASSVDSRSYNEQFF
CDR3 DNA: TGTGCCAGCAGCGTCGATAGCCGCTCCTACAATGAGCAGTTCTTC

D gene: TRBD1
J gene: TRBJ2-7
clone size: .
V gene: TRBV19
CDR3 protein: CASSSDRVTNEQYF
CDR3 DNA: TGTGCCAGTAGTTCTGACAGGGTAACCAACGAGCAGTACTTC

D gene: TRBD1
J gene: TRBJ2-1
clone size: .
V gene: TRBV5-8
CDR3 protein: CASSFAGDSSSYNEQFF
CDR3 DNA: TGTGCCAGCAGCTTCGCCGGGGACAGCTCCTCCTACAATGAGCAGTTCTTC

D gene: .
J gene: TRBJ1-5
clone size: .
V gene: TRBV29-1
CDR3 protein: CSVETQDSNQPQHF
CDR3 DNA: TGCAGCGTTGAAACACAGGATAGCAATCAGCCCCAGCATTTT

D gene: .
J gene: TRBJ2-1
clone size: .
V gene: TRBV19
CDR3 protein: CASSIDHRESRFF
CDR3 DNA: TGTGCCAGTAGTATAGATCACAGGGAGTCGAGGTTCTTC

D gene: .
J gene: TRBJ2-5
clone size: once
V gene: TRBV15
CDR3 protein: CATKQLTQETQYF
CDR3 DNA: TGTGCCACGAAGCAACTAACCCAAGAGACCCAGTACTTC

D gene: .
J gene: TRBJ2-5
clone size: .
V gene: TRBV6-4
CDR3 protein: CASSEEGETQYF
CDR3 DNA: TGTGCCAGCAGTGAGGAGGGTGAGACCCAGTACTTC

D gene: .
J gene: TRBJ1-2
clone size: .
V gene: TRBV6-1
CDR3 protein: CASSELPGQGYGYTF
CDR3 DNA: TGTGCCAGCAGTGAACTACCGGGACAAGGCTATGGCTACACCTTC

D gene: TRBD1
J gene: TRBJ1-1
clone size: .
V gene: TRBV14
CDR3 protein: CASSLARGTGNTEAFF
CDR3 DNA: TGTGCCAGCAGCCTAGCGAGAGGGACAGGGAACACTGAAGCTTTCTTT

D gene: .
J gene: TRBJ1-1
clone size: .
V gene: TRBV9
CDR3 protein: CASSPRGLNTEAFF
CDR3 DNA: TGTGCCAGCAGCCCGAGGGGGTTGAACACTGAAGCTTTCTTT

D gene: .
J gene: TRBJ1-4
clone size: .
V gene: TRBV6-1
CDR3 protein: CASSEAGGRNEKLFF
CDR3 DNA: TGTGCCAGCAGTGAAGCCGGGGGGCGTAATGAAAAACTGTTTTTT

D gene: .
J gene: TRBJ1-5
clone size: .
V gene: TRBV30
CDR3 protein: CAWSVKPGLQPQHF
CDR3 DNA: TGTGCCTGGAGTGTCAAGCCAGGGCTTCAGCCCCAGCATTTT

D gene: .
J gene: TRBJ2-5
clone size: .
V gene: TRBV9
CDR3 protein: CASSVDSGGGQETQYF
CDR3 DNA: TGTGCCAGCAGCGTAGACTCGGGGGGCGGCCAAGAGACCCAGTACTTC

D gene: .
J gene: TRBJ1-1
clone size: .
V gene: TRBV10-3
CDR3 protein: CAIRDTLSTEAFF
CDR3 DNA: TGTGCCATCAGGGACACTTTGAGCACTGAAGCTTTCTTT

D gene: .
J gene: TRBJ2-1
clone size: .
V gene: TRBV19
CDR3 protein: CASTPQGLPYNEQFF
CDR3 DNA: TGTGCCAGTACCCCTCAGGGACTCCCATACAATGAGCAGTTCTTC

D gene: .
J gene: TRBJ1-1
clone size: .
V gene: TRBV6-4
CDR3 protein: CASSVGENTEAFF
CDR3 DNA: TGTGCCAGCAGTGTAGGGGAGAACACTGAAGCTTTCTTT

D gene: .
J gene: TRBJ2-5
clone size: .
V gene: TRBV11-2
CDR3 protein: CASSLGTEGQETQYF
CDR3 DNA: TGTGCCAGCAGCTTAGGGACTGAGGGCCAAGAGACCCAGTACTTC

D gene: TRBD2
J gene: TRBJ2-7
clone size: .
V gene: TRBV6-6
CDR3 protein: CASRKREGNSYEQYF
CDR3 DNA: TGTGCCAGCAGGAAGCGGGAGGGGAATTCCTACGAGCAGTACTTC

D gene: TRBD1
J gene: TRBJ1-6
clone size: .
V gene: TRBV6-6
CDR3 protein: CASSSGTGGSPLHF
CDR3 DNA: TGTGCCAGCAGCTCCGGGACAGGCGGTTCACCCCTCCACTTT

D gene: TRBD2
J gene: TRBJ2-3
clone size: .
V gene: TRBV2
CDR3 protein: CASKRTSGSYTDTQYF
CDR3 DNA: TGTGCCAGCAAGAGGACTAGCGGATCTTACACAGATACGCAGTATTTT

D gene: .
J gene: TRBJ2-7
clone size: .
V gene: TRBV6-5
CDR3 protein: CASKSDLRSYEQYF
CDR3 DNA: TGTGCCAGCAAATCGGACTTACGGAGCTACGAGCAGTACTTC

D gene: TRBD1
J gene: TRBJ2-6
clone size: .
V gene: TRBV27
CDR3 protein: CASSLSVPGTANVLTF
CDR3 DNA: TGTGCCAGCAGTTTATCCGTCCCCGGGACAGCAAACGTCCTGACTTTC

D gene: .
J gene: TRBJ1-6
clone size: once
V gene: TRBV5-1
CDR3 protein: CASSLASTGYLSPLHF
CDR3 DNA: TGCGCCAGCAGCCTCGCTTCGACAGGCTATCTTTCACCCCTCCACTTT

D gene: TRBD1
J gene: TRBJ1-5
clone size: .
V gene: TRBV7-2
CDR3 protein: CASSPGTGGGNQPQHF
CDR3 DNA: TGTGCCAGCAGCCCAGGGACAGGGGGCGGTAATCAGCCCCAGCATTTT

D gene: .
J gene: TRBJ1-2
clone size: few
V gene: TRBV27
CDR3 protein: CASSLLRGGNYGYTF
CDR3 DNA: TGTGCCAGCAGTTTATTGAGGGGAGGTAACTATGGCTACACCTTC

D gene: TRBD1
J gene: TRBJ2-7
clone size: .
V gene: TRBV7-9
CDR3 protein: CASSLASGTATYEQYF
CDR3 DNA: TGTGCCAGCAGCTTAGCGTCGGGGACAGCGACCTACGAGCAGTACTTC

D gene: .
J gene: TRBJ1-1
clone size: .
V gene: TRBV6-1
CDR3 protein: CASSLLRARTEAFF
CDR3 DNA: TGTGCCAGCAGCCTGTTGAGGGCGCGCACTGAAGCTTTCTTT

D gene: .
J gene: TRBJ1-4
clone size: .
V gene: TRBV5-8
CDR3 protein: CASSSDPIGQKKEKLFF
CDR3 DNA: TGTGCCAGCAGTTCCGACCCAATAGGACAAAAGAAGGAAAAACTGTTTTTT

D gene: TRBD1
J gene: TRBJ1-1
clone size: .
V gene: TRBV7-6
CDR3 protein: CASSLDRGGNTEAFF
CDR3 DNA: TGTGCCAGCAGCTTGGACAGGGGGGGGAACACTGAAGCTTTCTTT

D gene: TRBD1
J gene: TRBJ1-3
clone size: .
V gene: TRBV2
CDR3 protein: CASRKDRLLLGNTIYF
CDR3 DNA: TGTGCCAGCAGGAAGGACAGGCTCCTTTTGGGAAACACCATATATTTT

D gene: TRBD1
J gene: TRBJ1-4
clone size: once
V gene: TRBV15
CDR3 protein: CATSRDTGGNEKLFF
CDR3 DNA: TGTGCCACCAGCAGAGACACAGGGGGGAATGAAAAACTGTTTTTT

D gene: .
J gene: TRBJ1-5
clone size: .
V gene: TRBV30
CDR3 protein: CAWSPLQSQPQHF
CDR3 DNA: TGTGCCTGGAGTCCCCTACAGTCTCAGCCCCAGCATTTT

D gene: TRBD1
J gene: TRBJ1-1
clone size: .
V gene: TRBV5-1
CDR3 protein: CASSQADRPLNTEAFF
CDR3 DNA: TGCGCCAGCAGCCAGGCGGACAGGCCTTTGAACACTGAAGCTTTCTTT

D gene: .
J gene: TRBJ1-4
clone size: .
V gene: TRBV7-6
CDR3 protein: CASSLSGRDEKLFF
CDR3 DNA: TGTGCCAGCAGCTTATCCGGCAGGGATGAAAAACTGTTTTTT

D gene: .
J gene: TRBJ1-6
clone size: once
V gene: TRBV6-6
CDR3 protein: CASSYSSGPNHSPLHF
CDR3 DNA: TGTGCCAGCAGTTACTCGTCTGGGCCCAACCATTCACCCCTCCACTTT

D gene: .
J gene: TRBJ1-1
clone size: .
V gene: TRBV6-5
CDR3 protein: CASSYFRGNTEAFF
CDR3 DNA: TGTGCCAGCAGTTACTTCAGGGGGAACACTGAAGCTTTCTTT

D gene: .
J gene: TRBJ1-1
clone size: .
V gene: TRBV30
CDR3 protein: CAWRKGIEAFF
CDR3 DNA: TGTGCCTGGAGGAAGGGGATCGAAGCTTTCTTT